Below are 14 T cell receptor beta chains sequenced from a single sample in a study of blood T cell repertoires in COVID-19. Data came from immunoSEQ multiplex PCR; TCRdb stores just in-frame clones and leaves some out. The table shows around 260,000 clones, with 88% occurring only once. The specimen was peripheral blood. The origin of the receptors is a woman aged 70 to 79 with COVID-19, enrolled during active disease.

The rearrangement uses TRBV19 and TRBJ1-2; weak D call: TRBD1 (6 bases). Trimming pared 6 bases from V and 5 bases from J, leaving 22 bases between. There are 16 residues in the CDR3. Per germline, CDR1 LNHDA and CDR2 SQIVND (reference sequence). CDR3 sequence reads: CASRREGLQGLYGYTF. DNA for the CDR3: TGTGCCAGTAGGAGGGAGGGTTTACAGGGCCTATATGGCTACACCTTC.

This rearrangement joins TRBV28 to TRBJ1-4, with TRBD1 as a possible D gene (5 bases). Trimming took off 1 base at V and 7 bases at J, with 10 bases between the two ends. Germline V gives CDR1 MDHEN, CDR2 SYDVKM. This CDR3 is 14 amino acids long. The CDR3 coding sequence is TGTGCCAGCAGTTTATTAGGACACCGTGAAAAACTGTTTTTT. It encodes CASSLLGHREKLFF.

This clone was seen only a few times. This rearrangement joins TRBV7-2 to TRBJ1-2; 7 bases line up with TRBD1. The CDR3 consists of 16 residues. J gave up 5 bases and V 4 bases, and 13 bases lay outside the gene matches. Looked up from germline, CDR1 is SGHTA and CDR2 is FQGNSA. Here the CDR3 DNA reads TGTGCCAGCAGCTCCTTAGCAGAGACAGGGCTGTATGGCTACACCTTC. Encoded protein: CASSSLAETGLYGYTF.

The chain recombines TRBV6-6 with TRBJ2-5; D is unresolved. Trimming took 2 bases from V and 2 from J, leaving 6 bases between them. The germline CDR1 and CDR2 sequences are MNHNY and SVGAGI (reference sequence). CDR3 size: 13 residues. CDR3 in DNA: TGTGCCAGCAGTTACGGTCTACAAGAGACCCAGTACTTC. Its protein product is CASSYGLQETQYF.

V usage is TRBV6-5 and J usage is TRBJ1-2; 10 nucleotides align to TRBD1. The CDR3 is 13 amino acids. In germline, CDR1 is MNHEY, CDR2 SVGAGI. The junction had 4 bases not matched to a gene; V was cut back by 6 bases and J by 6 bases. The CDR3 protein is CASRMTGGDGYTF. DNA for the CDR3: TGTGCCAGCAGGATGACAGGGGGCGATGGCTACACCTTC.

J is TRBJ1-5 and V is TRBV19, with D possibly matching TRBD1 (5 bases). V lost 4 bases, J lost 1 base, and 14 bases lay in between. Germline assignment: CDR1 LNHDA and CDR2 SQIVND (reference sequence). The CDR3 covers 16 residues. The DNA of the CDR3 is TGTGCCAGTAGTAAGGACACATCAAGCAGCAATCAGCCCCAGCATTTT. This gives the protein CASSKDTSSSNQPQHF.

J is TRBJ1-2 and V is TRBV28; a possible D gene is TRBD1 (5 bases). CDR3 length: 14 residues. Germline values: CDR1 MDHEN, CDR2 SYDVKM. Deletions cut 5 bases from V and 2 bases from J, with 12 bases between. The DNA for the CDR3 is TGTGCCAGCAGTCCGACAGAGATAAACTATGGCTACACCTTC. The encoded protein is CASSPTEINYGYTF.

Only a few counts were recorded for this clone. The chain links TRBV5-6 to TRBJ1-3; no clear D gene. The CDR3 is 13 residues long. The V and J ends lost 2 bases and 4 bases respectively, with 7 bases between them. Germline loops: CDR1 SGHDT, CDR2 YYEEEE. Written as DNA, the CDR3 is TGTGCCAGCAGCTTCCCCCAGGGAAACACCATATATTTT. Its protein is CASSFPQGNTIYF.

J is TRBJ2-3 and V is TRBV5-8; 9 positions match TRBD2. The CDR3 runs to 14 residues. V lost 0 bases and J lost 6; bases outside the gene matches: 2. The germline CDR1 and CDR2 sequences are SGHTS and YDEGEE. The CDR3 protein is CASSLGGRGDTQYF. The CDR3 DNA sequence: TGTGCCAGCAGCTTGGGCGGGAGGGGCGATACGCAGTATTTT.

The gene calls are TRBV19 and TRBJ1-6, with unresolved D. Germline V CDR1 and CDR2: LNHDA, SQIVND (reference sequence). Trimming took off 4 bases at V and 14 bases at J, with 21 bases between the two ends. The CDR3 has 15 residues. The CDR3 reads CASSKALSESTTLHF. The CDR3 DNA reads TGTGCCAGTAGTAAGGCCCTTTCTGAATCGACTACCCTCCACTTT.

This chain joins TRBV24-1 and TRBJ2-3; 10 bases line up with TRBD1. After removal of 7 bases from V and 2 bases from J, the junction contained 8 bases not matched to a gene. The germline gives CDR1 KGHDR, CDR2 SFDVKD. The CDR3 has 16 residues. CDR3 bases: TGTGCCACCAGACCCGGGACAGGGGTTATCACAGATACGCAGTATTTT. This codes for CATRPGTGVITDTQYF.

V gene TRBV2 combines with J gene TRBJ2-1; 12 nucleotides match TRBD2. V trimming: 8 bases; J trimming: 0 bases; junction bases outside the gene matches: 8. From germline, CDR1 is SNHLY and CDR2 FYNNEI. There are 17 residues in the CDR3. Here the CDR3 reads CASGSPGLAGSYNEQFF. The CDR3 coding sequence is TGTGCCAGCGGGTCCCCGGGACTAGCGGGCTCCTACAATGAGCAGTTCTTC.

The V and J genes are TRBV3-1 (or the pseudogene TRBV3-2) and TRBJ1-1; D not resolved. Trimming stripped 3 bases from V and 4 bases from J, with 15 bases between. CDR1 is LGHDT, CDR2 YNNKEL, per germline (reference sequence). The length of the CDR3 is 15 residues. CDR3: CASSQILTMGTEAFF. Written as DNA, the CDR3 is TGTGCCAGCAGCCAGATTTTGACAATGGGCACTGAAGCTTTCTTT.

CDR3 in DNA: TGTGCCACCAGCAGAGAGGGACAGGGGGCGAGGCAGCCCCAGCATTTT. It yields the protein CATSREGQGARQPQHF. The V call is TRBV15, the J call TRBJ1-5, with TRBD1 matching 12 bases. The CDR3 has 16 residues. The V segment lost 0 bases and the J segment 7 bases; nucleotides outside the gene matches: 4. CDR1 and CDR2 (germline): LNHNV, YYDKDF (reference sequence).